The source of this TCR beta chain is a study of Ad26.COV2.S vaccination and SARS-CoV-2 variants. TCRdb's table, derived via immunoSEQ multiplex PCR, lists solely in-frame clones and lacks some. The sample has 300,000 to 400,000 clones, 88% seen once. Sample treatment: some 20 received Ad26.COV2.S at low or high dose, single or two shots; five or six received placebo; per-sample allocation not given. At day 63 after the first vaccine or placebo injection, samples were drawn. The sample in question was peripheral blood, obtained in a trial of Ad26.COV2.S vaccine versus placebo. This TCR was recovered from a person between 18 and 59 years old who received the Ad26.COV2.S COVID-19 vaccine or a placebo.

The CDR3 loop is CASRLDRNQPQHF. CDR3 in DNA: TGTGCCAGCAGGCTAGACAGGAATCAGCCCCAGCATTTT. This chain connects TRBV6-5 to TRBJ1-5, with a possible D match to TRBD1 (6 bases). CDR3 length: 13 amino acids. V dropped 6 bases and J dropped 4 bases, with 10 bases sitting between them. Per the germline V gene, CDR1 is MNHEY and CDR2 is SVGAGI.